Shown below are 4 T cell receptor beta chains from a single sample sequenced in a study of CD8 T cells in Susac syndrome. Reverse transcription of about 0.45 to 1 ug RNA was carried out with random hexamers. A single record per CDR3 protein comes from TCRdb applying MiXCR to the immunoSEQ multiplex PCR reads. The data contain 200,000 or so distinct CDR3 sequences, about 93% of them seen just once; the ten biggest clones take up around 0.14%. What was sequenced was CD8+ T cells from PBMCs. The receptors stem from a human donor with multiple sclerosis.

The rearrangement joins TRBV27 to TRBJ1-2; 7 bases are shared with TRBD1. The germline V gene has CDR1 MNHEY and CDR2 SMNVEV (reference sequence). Trimming took 5 bases from V and 0 from J; bases not matched to a gene: 3. This CDR3 contains 14 residues. CDR3 sequence (DNA): TGTGCCAGCAGTACGGGACAGTCTAACTATGGCTACACCTTC. It yields the protein CASSTGQSNYGYTF.

This clonotype was counted a single time. The chain uses TRBV4-3 and TRBJ1-1; 8 bases align to TRBD1. The CDR3 contains 15 residues. Germline values: CDR1 LGHNA, CDR2 YSLEER. With V trimmed by 0 bases and J by 0 bases, 0 bases remained unmatched. CDR3 in DNA: TGCGCCAGCAGCCAAGAGACAGGGGTGAACACTGAAGCTTTCTTT. Its translation: CASSQETGVNTEAFF.

The gene calls are TRBV19 and TRBJ2-5; D uncertain. Germline lookup yields CDR1 LNHDA and CDR2 SQIVND (reference sequence). V lost 3 bases, J lost 5 bases, and 10 bases lay in between. CDR3 length: 13 amino acids. Written as DNA, the CDR3 is TGTGCCAGTAGTATTGTATTGAGGGAGACCCAGTACTTC. Its translation: CASSIVLRETQYF.

The rearrangement uses TRBV12-3 or TRBV12-4 and TRBJ2-3; D uncertain. Trimming shortened V by 4 bases and J by 0 bases, and 11 bases separated the two germline ends. The CDR3 extends over 15 amino acids. The CDR3 DNA reads TGTGCCAGCAGTTGGTCGGCAGCGAGCACAGATACGCAGTATTTT. As protein: CASSWSAASTDTQYF.